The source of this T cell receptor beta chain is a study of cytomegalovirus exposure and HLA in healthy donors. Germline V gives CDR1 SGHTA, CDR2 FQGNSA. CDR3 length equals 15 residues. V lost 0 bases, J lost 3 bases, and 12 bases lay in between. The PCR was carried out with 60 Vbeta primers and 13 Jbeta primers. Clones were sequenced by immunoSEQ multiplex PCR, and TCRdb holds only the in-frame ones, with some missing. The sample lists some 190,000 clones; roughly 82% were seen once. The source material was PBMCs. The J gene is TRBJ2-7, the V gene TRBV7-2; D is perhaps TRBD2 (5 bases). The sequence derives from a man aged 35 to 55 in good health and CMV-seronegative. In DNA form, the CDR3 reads TGTGCCAGCAGCTTAGCGGTGCGGGCCAACTACGAGCAGTACTTC. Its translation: CASSLAVRANYEQYF.